This T cell receptor (beta chain) was identified during a study of CD8 T cells in ankylosing spondylitis. General study points: Typical of ankylosing spondylitis blood, it appeared, was a TCR beta motif of roughly eight highly homologous variants. Reactive arthritis synovial fluid and blood were previously reported to contain some motif variants.

Quantitative molecular-barcoded 5'-RACE generated the TCR beta libraries. TCRdb fed the 5' RACE reads into MiXCR, producing one record per CDR3 protein. The table shows roughly 470,000 distinct CDR3 sequences, with roughly a quarter occurring only once. V was trimmed by 0 bases and J by 0 bases, leaving 12 bases between them. From germline, CDR1 is SGHAT and CDR2 FQNNGV. The CDR3 has 17 amino acids. For this clonotype: Antigen: not known.

Sample: blood, either unsorted or a sorted T cell fraction (not recorded which). The origin of this receptor is a male donor with ankylosing spondylitis. The chain carries TRBV11-2 and TRBJ1-5; D is ambiguous. As DNA, the CDR3 is TGTGCCAGCAGCTTAGATCGGGGTGGCGGTAGCAATCAGCCCCAGCATTTT. Protein product: CASSLDRGGGSNQPQHF. Complete variable domain (other parts from reference TRBV11-2 and TRBJ1-5): EAGVAQSPRYKIIEKRQSVAFWCNPISGHATLYWYQQILGQGPKLLIQFQNNGVVDDSQLPKDRFSAERLKGVDSTLKIQPAKLEDSAVYLCASSLDRGGGSNQPQHFGDGTRLSIL.